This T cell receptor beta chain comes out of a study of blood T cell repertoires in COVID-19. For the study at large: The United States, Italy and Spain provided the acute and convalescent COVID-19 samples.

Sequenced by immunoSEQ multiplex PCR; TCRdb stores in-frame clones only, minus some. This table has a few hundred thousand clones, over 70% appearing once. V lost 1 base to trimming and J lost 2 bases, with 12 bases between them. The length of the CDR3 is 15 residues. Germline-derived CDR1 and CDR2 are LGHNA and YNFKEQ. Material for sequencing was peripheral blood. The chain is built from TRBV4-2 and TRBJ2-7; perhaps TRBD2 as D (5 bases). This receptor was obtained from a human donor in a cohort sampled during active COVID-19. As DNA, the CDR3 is TGTGCCAGCAGCCAAGCGTCGAGCGGAACCTACGAGCAGTACTTC. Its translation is CASSQASSGTYEQYF.